The rows below give T cell receptor beta chains drawn from one sample of a study of T-cell reconstitution after alpha-beta-depleted transplantation in children. TCRdb itself ran the PCR reads through MiXCR, one entry per CDR3 protein. Of 780,000 or so distinct CDR3 sequences listed, roughly 15% are singletons. The starting material was PBMCs, mostly from graft donor cells, obtained 360 days after TCRalphabeta/CD19-depleted stem cell transplant. Receptors originate from a male patient aged 10 to 17 who had a stem cell transplant for acute lymphoblastic leukemia, so the T cells may come from the graft donor. CDR3s include the opening cysteine and the closing phenylalanine or tryptophan.

TRBJ2-7,TRBV15,CATSRDGGGSEQYF
TRBJ2-2,TRBV6-1,CASTDPGQGNTGELFF
TRBJ2-2,TRBV11-2,CASSLGVGGPRTGELFF
TRBJ2-2,TRBV7-6,CASSFSPLTAGELFF
TRBJ1-2,TRBV6-5,CASSYSKSTGYYGYTF
TRBJ2-7,TRBV27,CASSRPGGASYEQYF
TRBJ2-3,TRBV11-1,CASSLLPNTQYF
TRBJ2-5,TRBV5-1,CASSLVSSLQETQYF
TRBJ2-7,TRBV5-1,CASSIGPGVAYEQYF
TRBJ2-6,TRBV7-3,CASSLSGGGPGANVLTF
TRBJ2-1,TRBV12-3/TRBV12-4,CASRGHKGLAANNEQFF
TRBJ2-5,TRBV5-1,CASGRQVEETQYF
TRBJ2-1,TRBV19,CASNDSPLANEQFF
TRBJ2-1,TRBV15,CATSRPGLAGGIEQFF
TRBJ2-7,TRBV4-1,CASSQTERRVYEQYF
TRBJ1-1,TRBV5-1,CASSPETPTPTKGAFF
TRBJ2-7,TRBV28,CASTLAVSGVEQYF
TRBJ2-3,TRBV5-1,CASSLAVLAGVTDTQYF